The 27 T cell receptor beta chains presented below share a single source sample, sequenced in a study of CD8 T cells in ankylosing spondylitis. TCRdb redid the calling of the 5' RACE reads with MiXCR, one entry per CDR3 protein. Seen here are 200,000 to 250,000 distinct CDR3 sequences, roughly 25% observed once, and the top ten hold roughly 6.7%. The sample was blood, either unsorted or a sorted T cell fraction (not recorded which). These receptors were obtained from a male donor with ankylosing spondylitis or in good health (not recorded which).

This clonotype was seen at least ten times. This rearrangement joins TRBV20-1 to TRBJ2-5; 7 bases line up with TRBD2. The CDR3 has 14 amino acids. CDR1 and CDR2 (germline): DFQATT, SNEGSKA (reference sequence). Trimming took 0 bases from V and 5 from J; bases not matched to a gene: 6. The CDR3 DNA reads as TGCAGTGCTAGAGATCGTAGCGGGTGGGAGACCCAGTACTTC. It translates to CSARDRSGWETQYF.

This clonotype has only one observation. An end of the junction does not agree with germline; a read error may underlie this. This chain uses TRBV7-9 with TRBJ2-3; TRBD2 agrees at 8 bases. Germline CDR1 SEHNR, CDR2 FQNEAQ (reference sequence). There are 17 residues in the CDR3. CDR3 DNA: TGTGCCAGCAGCTCTAGACTAGCGCTGCTTAGCACAGATACGCAGTGTTTT. Encoded protein: CASSSRLALLSTDTQCF.

In its sample, this clonotype was seen a few times. The rearrangement links TRBV20-1 to TRBJ1-3, with D hard to call. V lost 0 bases to trimming and J lost 4 bases, with 4 bases between them. The CDR3 length is 12 residues. Looked up from germline, CDR1 is DFQATT and CDR2 is SNEGSKA (reference sequence). Here the CDR3 DNA reads TGCAGTGCTAGAGATTGGGGAAACACCATATATTTT. It codes for CSARDWGNTIYF.

This clonotype was observed a handful of times. The rearrangement links TRBV29-1 to TRBJ2-1, with TRBD1 matching 8 bases. Germline CDR1 is SQVTM and CDR2 is ANQGSEA. The CDR3 length is 13 residues. V was pared by 6 bases and J by 1 base, with 2 bases of the junction left unmatched. The CDR3 protein is CSVTGASYNEQFF. CDR3 in DNA: TGCAGCGTGACAGGGGCGTCCTACAATGAGCAGTTCTTC.

This clonotype was detected a few times. The V and J genes are TRBV29-1 and TRBJ1-1; D is undetermined. This CDR3 comprises 13 residues. The germline V gene has CDR1 SQVTM and CDR2 ANQGSEA. V was shortened by 4 bases and J by 1 base, with 10 bases between the two germline ends. The CDR3 sequence: CSVVRRANTEAFF. The CDR3 nucleotides read TGCAGCGTTGTAAGGCGGGCGAACACTGAAGCTTTCTTT.

The table lists this clonotype with a count of one. V gene TRBV29-1 combines with J gene TRBJ2-5; TRBD1 matches at 10 bases. In germline, CDR1 is SQVTM, CDR2 ANQGSEA. The J segment lost 5 bases and the V segment lost 4 bases, leaving 4 bases of the junction unmatched. There are 13 residues in the CDR3. The CDR3 is CSVGGQGVETQYF. The CDR3 DNA reads TGCAGCGTTGGTGGACAGGGGGTGGAGACCCAGTACTTC.

The chain employs TRBV11-2 and TRBJ2-7; no firm D call. The V end was cut by 5 bases, the J end by 2 bases, with 13 bases between. Germline values: CDR1 SGHAT, CDR2 FQNNGV. The CDR3 extends over 14 amino acids. CDR3 nucleotide sequence: TGTGCCAGCAGCCGCAATGGACGGACCTACGAGCAGTACTTC. Translating it yields CASSRNGRTYEQYF.

In this sample, this clonotype turned up many times. The chain employs TRBV6-1 and TRBJ2-7, with D possibly TRBD2 on 5 matching bases. The V gene's germline CDR1 is MNHNS and CDR2 SASEGT. This CDR3 contains 12 residues. Between the trimmed V and J ends, which lost 5 bases and 4 bases, there was a span of 9 bases. The DNA of the CDR3 is TGTGCCAGCAGTCAGACTACTTACGAGCAGTACTTC. Its protein product is CASSQTTYEQYF.

The rearrangement uses TRBV20-1 and TRBJ2-1; 8 bases align to TRBD2. CDR3 size: 17 residues. The V segment lost 3 bases and the J segment 8 bases; nucleotides outside the gene matches: 18. Germline CDR1 is DFQATT and CDR2 is SNEGSKA (reference sequence). The CDR3 DNA reads as TGCAGTGCTAGTAACCCAGCGGGGGCGGGAGGAGGACATGAGCAGTTCTTC. Translation gives CSASNPAGAGGGHEQFF.

In its sample, this clonotype was seen many times. The V gene is TRBV6-1, the J gene TRBJ2-2, with D maybe TRBD2 (5 bases). Per the germline V gene, CDR1 is MNHNS and CDR2 is SASEGT. V was shortened by 5 bases and J by 0 bases, with 13 bases between the two germline ends. CDR3 size: 16 residues. CDR3 nucleotide sequence: TGTGCCAGCAGTACGAGGGCGATAACGAACACCGGGGAGCTGTTTTTT. This translates into CASSTRAITNTGELFF.

The chain uses TRBV29-1 and TRBJ2-1, with D perhaps matching TRBD1 or TRBD2 (5 bases each). The CDR3 is 14 residues long. V lost 6 bases and J 6 bases, leaving 18 bases between the germline ends. Germline CDR1 reads SQVTM; CDR2 reads ANQGSEA. The CDR3 DNA reads as TGCAGCGTCGAGGGTCACCCCAGGGTCAATGAGCAGTTCTTC. It is translated as CSVEGHPRVNEQFF.

The J gene is TRBJ1-1, the V gene TRBV20-1, with D hard to call. Germline V gene data show CDR1 as DFQATT and CDR2 as SNEGSKA (reference sequence). V lost 6 bases, J lost 5 bases, and 13 bases lay in between. The CDR3 length is 12 residues. CDR3 bases: TGCAGTGCCACCGACGGACGAACTGAAGCTTTCTTT. Amino acids: CSATDGRTEAFF.

This clonotype was seen many times. V usage is TRBV10-2 and J usage is TRBJ2-1; D perhaps matches TRBD2 (5 bases). V was cut by 6 bases and J by 0 bases, with 12 bases left in between. The CDR3 runs to 15 residues. Germline V gene sequence: CDR1 WSHSY, CDR2 SAAADI. CDR3 DNA sequence: TGCGCCAGCAGAAAGGACTCAAGCTCCTACAATGAGCAGTTCTTC. It specifies CASRKDSSSYNEQFF.

This clonotype was observed at least ten times. The chain joins TRBV7-2 to TRBJ2-1; D is possibly TRBD2 (6 bases). Trimming removed 2 bases at V and 0 bases at J, with 8 bases between. The CDR3 consists of 15 residues. Germline CDR1 and CDR2: SGHTA and FQGNSA. Written as DNA, the CDR3 is TGTGCCAGCAGCTTAATGCGGGGCTCCTACAATGAGCAGTTCTTC. Its translation: CASSLMRGSYNEQFF.

This clonotype was observed many times. This chain connects TRBV6-5 to TRBJ1-6; 9 nucleotides match TRBD1. This CDR3 region has 16 residues. Germline CDR1 and CDR2: MNHEY and SVGAGI. V was clipped by 0 bases and J by 9 bases; unmatched bases: 6. As DNA, the CDR3 is TGTGCCAGCAGTTACTCGTCCTGGACAGGGGTTTCACCCCTCCACTTT. This translates into CASSYSSWTGVSPLHF.

This chain uses TRBV5-1 with TRBJ2-1; 8 bases map to TRBD1. CDR1 is SGHRS, CDR2 YFSETQ, per germline. CDR3 length equals 15 residues. Trimming took 2 bases from V and 9 from J; bases not matched to a gene: 10. The CDR3 nucleotides are TGCGCCAGCAGCTTTGACGGCAGGGGGCTTGGTGAGCAGTTCTTC. Its translation is CASSFDGRGLGEQFF.

The CDR3 region is CASSQGLADREYF. The CDR3, as DNA: TGTGCCAGCAGTCAGGGACTAGCGGATCGGGAGTACTTC. The V and J genes are TRBV12-3 or TRBV12-4 and TRBJ2-7; 11 bases line up with TRBD2. Trimming took 5 bases from V and 11 from J; bases not matched to a gene: 8. This CDR3 is 13 amino acids long.

This chain joins TRBV20-1 and TRBJ1-1; the D gene is possibly TRBD1 (5 bases). Trimming took off 0 bases at V and 1 base at J, with 15 bases between the two ends. CDR3 size: 16 residues. CDR1 is DFQATT, CDR2 SNEGSKA, per germline (reference sequence). Written as DNA, the CDR3 is TGCAGTGCTAGAGACCCACGGCGGCAGGGGAACACTGAAGCTTTCTTT. This gives the protein CSARDPRRQGNTEAFF.

The chain couples TRBV4-2 to TRBJ2-1; D may correspond to TRBD1 or TRBD2 (5 bases each). Trimming pared 1 base from V and 1 base from J, leaving 11 bases between. Germline V lookup: CDR1 LGHNA, CDR2 YNFKEQ. The CDR3 has 16 amino acids. In DNA form, the CDR3 reads TGTGCCAGCAGCCAAGTAACGGGACCATCCTACAATGAGCAGTTCTTC. The encoded protein is CASSQVTGPSYNEQFF.

This clonotype has at least ten counts. The chain combines TRBV5-1 with TRBJ2-3; TRBD2 might be the D (5 bases). The germline V gene encodes CDR1 SGHRS and CDR2 YFSETQ. This CDR3 is 14 amino acids long. With 4 bases removed from V and 0 bases from J, the gap between germline ends came to 9 bases. The CDR3 DNA is TGCGCCAGCAGCGTCGGACTTAGCACAGATACGCAGTATTTT. This gives the protein CASSVGLSTDTQYF.

Ten or more counts support this clonotype. The chain employs TRBV6-1 and TRBJ2-7, with D possibly matching TRBD2 (6 bases). This CDR3 region has 15 residues. Trimming took 6 bases from V and 3 from J, leaving 18 bases between them. Germline CDR1 MNHNS, CDR2 SASEGT. The CDR3: CASSPAGTPGYEQYF. The CDR3 DNA follows: TGTGCCAGCAGCCCAGCCGGGACTCCCGGCTACGAGCAGTACTTC.

This clonotype was observed a few times. The V call is TRBV29-1, the J call TRBJ1-1; TRBD1 matches 9 bases. Germline-derived CDR1 and CDR2 are SQVTM and ANQGSEA. This CDR3 is 14 amino acids long. Losses at the gene ends were 6 bases for V and 0 bases for J; bases not matched to a gene: 5. CDR3 protein: CSVYRGRMNTEAFF. The CDR3 bases are TGCAGCGTGTACAGGGGGCGGATGAACACTGAAGCTTTCTTT.

This clonotype was seen repeatedly, ten times or more. This sequence joins TRBV25-1 and TRBJ1-2; D is uncertain. Trimming shortened V by 7 bases and J by 2 bases, and 11 bases separated the two germline ends. From germline, CDR1 is MGHDK and CDR2 SYGVNS. This CDR3 region has 13 residues. The CDR3 DNA is TGTGCCAGCACAAGGACCGCAAACTATGGCTACACCTTC. Its protein is CASTRTANYGYTF.

The count of this clonotype is one. A much more abundant neighbour one base away suggests this may be a read error. The genes are TRBV12-3 or TRBV12-4 and TRBJ1-2, with TRBD1 matching 7 bases. CDR3 length: 15 amino acids. V gave up 6 bases and J gave up 4 bases; unmatched junction bases: 11. The CDR3 DNA reads as TGTGCCAGCAGACTGAACAGGGGCACGGGCTATGGCTACACCTTC. Protein: CASRLNRGTGYGYTF.

The V and J genes are TRBV29-1 and TRBJ2-3; the match to TRBD1 covers 10 bases. This CDR3 is built from 13 residues. Germline loops: CDR1 SQVTM, CDR2 ANQGSEA. Trimming removed 4 bases from V and 3 bases from J; junction bases left unmatched: 1. The DNA of the CDR3 is TGCAGCGTTGTGGGACAGGGGACAGATACGCAGTATTTT. It specifies CSVVGQGTDTQYF.

The sample holds many counts of this clonotype. V is TRBV27 and J is TRBJ2-2; D assignment may be TRBD1 or TRBD2 (5 bases each). CDR1 and CDR2 from the germline V gene are MNHEY and SMNVEV (reference sequence). The CDR3 length is 15 residues. Trimming shortened V by 3 bases and J by 5 bases, and 13 bases separated the two germline ends. The CDR3 DNA follows: TGTGCCAGCAGTTTTTGGGGGAGAGGTACCGGGGAGCTGTTTTTT. As protein: CASSFWGRGTGELFF.

The rearrangement joins TRBV20-1 to TRBJ2-3; D may be TRBD1 or TRBD2 (5 bases each). CDR1 is DFQATT, CDR2 SNEGSKA, per germline (reference sequence). This CDR3 region has 16 residues. The V end was cut by 0 bases, the J end by 0 bases, with 13 bases between. The chain's CDR3 is CSARDLRGRSTDTQYF. CDR3 bases: TGCAGTGCTAGAGATCTTCGGGGCAGGAGCACAGATACGCAGTATTTT.